This T cell receptor (beta chain) was recorded in a study of blood T cell repertoires in COVID-19. Overall study context: Some COVID-19 samples were acute and others convalescent; all came from the United States, Italy and Spain.

V shed 7 bases and J shed 2 bases, with 17 bases lying between them. Germline V CDR1 and CDR2: KGHDR, SFDVKD. The CDR3 has 17 residues. The authors' processing: Estimation of nucleated cell counts was performed using reference gene primer amplification. Sequencing was performed with immunoSEQ multiplex PCR; in TCRdb, only in-frame clones are kept and a portion is missing. Clonal size and the V and J genes are those of that table, whereas D and trimming came from the DNA. The repertoire includes roughly 40,000 clones, 90% to 95% of them detected once, and 5% to 7% sits in the top ten. The sample was peripheral blood. This TCR derives from a human donor in a cohort sampled during active COVID-19. V gene TRBV24-1 combines with J gene TRBJ2-6; maybe TRBD2 (6 bases). CDR3 nucleotide sequence: TGTGCCACCAGCCCCGGGACTGGAAGGCCTGGGGCCAACGTCCTGACTTTC. Translation gives CATSPGTGRPGANVLTF.